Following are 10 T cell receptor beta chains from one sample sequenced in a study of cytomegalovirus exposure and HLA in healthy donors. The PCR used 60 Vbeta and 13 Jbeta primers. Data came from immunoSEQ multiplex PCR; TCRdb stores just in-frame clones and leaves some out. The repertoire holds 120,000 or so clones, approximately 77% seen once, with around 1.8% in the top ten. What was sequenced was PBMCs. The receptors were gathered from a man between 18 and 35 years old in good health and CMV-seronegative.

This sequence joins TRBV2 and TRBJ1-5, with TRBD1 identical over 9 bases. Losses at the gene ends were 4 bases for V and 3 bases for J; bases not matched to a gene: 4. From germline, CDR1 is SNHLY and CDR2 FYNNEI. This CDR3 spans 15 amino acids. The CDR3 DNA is TGTGCCAGCAGTGGGGACAGGGAGTACAATCAGCCCCAGCATTTT. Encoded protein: CASSGDREYNQPQHF. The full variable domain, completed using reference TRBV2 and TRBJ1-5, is EPEVTQTPSHQVTQMGQEVILRCVPISNHLYFYWYRQILGQKVEFLVSFYNNEISEKSEIFDDQFSVERPDGSNFTLKIRSTKLEDSAMYFCASSGDREYNQPQHFGDGTRLSIL.

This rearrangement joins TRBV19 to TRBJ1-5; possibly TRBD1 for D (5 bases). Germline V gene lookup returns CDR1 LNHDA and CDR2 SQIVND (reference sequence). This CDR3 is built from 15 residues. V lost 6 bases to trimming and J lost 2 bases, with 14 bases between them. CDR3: CASSLWARGNQPQHF. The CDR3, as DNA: TGTGCCAGTAGCCTGTGGGCCAGGGGCAATCAGCCCCAGCATTTT. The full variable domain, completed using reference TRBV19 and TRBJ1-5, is DGGITQSPKYLFRKEGQNVTLSCEQNLNHDAMYWYRQDPGQGLRLIYYSQIVNDFQKGDIAEGYSVSREKKESFPLTVTSAQKNPTAFYLCASSLWARGNQPQHFGDGTRLSIL.

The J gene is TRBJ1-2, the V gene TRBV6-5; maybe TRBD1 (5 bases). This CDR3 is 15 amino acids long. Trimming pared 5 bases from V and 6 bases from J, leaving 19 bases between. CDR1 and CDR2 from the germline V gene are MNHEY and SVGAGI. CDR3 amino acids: CASSRGRAGLDGYTF. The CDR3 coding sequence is TGTGCCAGCAGTAGAGGCAGGGCGGGGTTGGATGGCTACACCTTC.

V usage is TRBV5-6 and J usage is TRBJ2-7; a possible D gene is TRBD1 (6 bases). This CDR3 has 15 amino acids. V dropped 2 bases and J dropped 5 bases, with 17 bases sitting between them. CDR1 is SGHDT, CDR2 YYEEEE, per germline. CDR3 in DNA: TGTGCCAGCAGCTTCAAATGGGACATTCCCGACGAGCAGTACTTC. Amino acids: CASSFKWDIPDEQYF.

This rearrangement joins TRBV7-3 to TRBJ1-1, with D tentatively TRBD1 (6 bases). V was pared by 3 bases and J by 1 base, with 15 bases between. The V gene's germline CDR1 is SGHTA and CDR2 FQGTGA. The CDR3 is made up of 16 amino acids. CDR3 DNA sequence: TGTGCCAGCAGCTTTACTTCTCCGGGACAGAACACTGAAGCTTTCTTT. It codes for CASSFTSPGQNTEAFF. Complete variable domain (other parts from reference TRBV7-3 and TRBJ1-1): GAGVSQTPSNKVTEKGKYVELRCDPISGHTALYWYRQSLGQGPEFLIYFQGTGAADDSGLPNDRFFAVRPEGSVSTLKIQRTERGDSAVYLCASSFTSPGQNTEAFFGQGTRLTVV.

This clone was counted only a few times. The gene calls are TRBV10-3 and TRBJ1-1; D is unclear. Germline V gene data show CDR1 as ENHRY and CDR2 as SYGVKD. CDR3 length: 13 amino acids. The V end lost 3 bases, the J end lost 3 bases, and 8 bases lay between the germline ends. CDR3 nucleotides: TGTGCCATCAGTGACAGGTGGGACACTGAAGCTTTCTTT. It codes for CAISDRWDTEAFF.

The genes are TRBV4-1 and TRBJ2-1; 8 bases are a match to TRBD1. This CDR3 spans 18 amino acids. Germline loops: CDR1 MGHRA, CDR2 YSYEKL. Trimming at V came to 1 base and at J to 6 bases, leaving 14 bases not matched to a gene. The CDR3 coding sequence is TGCGCCAGCAGCCAAGGCCTCTTGGGCAGGGGGCTGGGCAATGAGCAGTTCTTC. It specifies CASSQGLLGRGLGNEQFF.

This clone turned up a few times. The CDR3 spells CASSQDSLGLSTEAFF. The CDR3 DNA sequence: TGCGCCAGCAGCCAAGATTCACTCGGTTTGAGCACTGAAGCTTTCTTT. The rearrangement uses TRBV4-1 and TRBJ1-1; no definite D call. Trimming cost V 0 bases and J 4 bases, with 15 bases left between them. This CDR3 comprises 16 residues. CDR1 and CDR2 from the germline V gene are MGHRA and YSYEKL.

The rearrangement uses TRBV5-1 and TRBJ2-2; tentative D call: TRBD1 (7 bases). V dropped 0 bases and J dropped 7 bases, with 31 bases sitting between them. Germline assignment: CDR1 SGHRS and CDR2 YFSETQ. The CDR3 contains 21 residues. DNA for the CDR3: TGCGCCAGCAGCTTGGCCAGGTCCGGACGTGCCGACAGGGACTTTTTCGGGGAGCTGTTTTTT. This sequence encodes CASSLARSGRADRDFFGELFF. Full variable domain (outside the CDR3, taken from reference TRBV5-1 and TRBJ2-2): KAGVTQTPRYLIKTRGQQVTLSCSPISGHRSVSWYQQTPGQGLQFLFEYFSETQRNKGNFPGRFSGRQFSNSRSEMNVSTLELGDSALYLCASSLARSGRADRDFFGELFFGEGSRLTVL.

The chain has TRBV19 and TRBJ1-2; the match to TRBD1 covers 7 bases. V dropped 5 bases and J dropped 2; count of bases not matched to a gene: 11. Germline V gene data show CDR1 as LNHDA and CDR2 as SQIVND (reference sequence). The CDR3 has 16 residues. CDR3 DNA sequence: TGTGCCAGTAGTCTCATATTGACAGGGTGGAACTATGGCTACACCTTC. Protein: CASSLILTGWNYGYTF.